Included here is one TCR beta chain sequence, with context. The antigen is undetermined. Quantitative 5'-RACE with molecular barcodes generated TCR beta libraries. Via MiXCR, TCRdb re-called the 5' RACE reads, giving one row per CDR3 protein. The sample lists 700,000 or so distinct CDR3 sequences; 19% were seen once. These data are taken from a study of CD8 T cells in ankylosing spondylitis. Study-level points and caveats: Several of the motif variants were reported before in synovial fluid and blood from reactive arthritis. Apparently characteristic of ankylosing spondylitis blood was a TCR beta motif (about 8 highly homologous variants). In ankylosing spondylitis patients, matched synovial fluid reportedly showed significant enrichment of disease-linked clones. Relatively rare in peripheral blood, disease-linked clones were also CD8+.

The V gene end was trimmed by 2 bases and the J gene end by 9 bases; junction bases not matched to a gene: 20. Germline CDR1 is SGHAT and CDR2 is FQDESV (reference sequence). This CDR3 contains 20 residues. This receptor was obtained from a male donor with ankylosing spondylitis. The sample was blood, either unsorted or a sorted T cell fraction (not recorded which). V usage is TRBV11-1 and J usage is TRBJ2-2; TRBD2 aligns across 11 bases. CDR3 residues: CASSLRTSSLAGALGRELFF. In DNA form, the CDR3 reads TGTGCCAGCAGCTTAAGGACTTCGTCACTAGCGGGGGCCCTGGGCCGGGAGCTGTTTTTT.